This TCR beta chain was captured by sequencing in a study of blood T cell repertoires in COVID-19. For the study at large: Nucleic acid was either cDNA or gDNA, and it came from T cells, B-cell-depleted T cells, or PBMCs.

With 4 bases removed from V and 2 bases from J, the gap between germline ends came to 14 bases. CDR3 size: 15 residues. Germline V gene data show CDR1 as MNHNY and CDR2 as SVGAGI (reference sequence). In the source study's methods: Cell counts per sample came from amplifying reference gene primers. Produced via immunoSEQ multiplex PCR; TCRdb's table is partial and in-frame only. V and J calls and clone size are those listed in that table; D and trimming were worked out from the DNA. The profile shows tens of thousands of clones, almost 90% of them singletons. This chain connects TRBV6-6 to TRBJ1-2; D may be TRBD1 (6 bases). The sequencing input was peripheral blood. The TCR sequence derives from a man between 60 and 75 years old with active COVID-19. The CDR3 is CASSWGLQANYGYTF. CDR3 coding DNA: TGTGCCAGCAGTTGGGGGCTCCAGGCAAACTATGGCTACACCTTC.